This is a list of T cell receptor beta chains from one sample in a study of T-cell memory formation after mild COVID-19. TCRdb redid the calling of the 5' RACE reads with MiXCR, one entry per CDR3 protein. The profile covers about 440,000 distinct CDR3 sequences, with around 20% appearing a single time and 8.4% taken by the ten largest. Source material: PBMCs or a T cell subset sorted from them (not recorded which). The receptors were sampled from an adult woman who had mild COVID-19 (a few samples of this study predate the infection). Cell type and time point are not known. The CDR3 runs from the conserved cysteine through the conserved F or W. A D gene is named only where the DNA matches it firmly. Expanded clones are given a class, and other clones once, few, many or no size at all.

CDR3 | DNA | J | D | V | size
CASSSGQATALNSPLHF | TGTGCCAGCAGTTCCGGACAGGCGACGGCACTTAATTCACCCCTCCACTTT | TRBJ1-6 | TRBD1 | TRBV12-3/TRBV12-4 | few
CASSEYSGAFF | TGTGCCAGCAGTGAATATTCCGGAGCTTTCTTT | TRBJ1-1 | - | TRBV2 | -
CASSAQQGPSVSGANVLTF | TGTGCCAGCAGCGCACAACAGGGACCCAGCGTCTCTGGGGCCAACGTCCTGACTTTC | TRBJ2-6 | - | TRBV5-5 | -
CATSVSGGLEETQYF | TGTGCCACCAGCGTAAGCGGGGGGCTGGAGGAGACCCAGTACTTC | TRBJ2-5 | TRBD2 | TRBV15 | few
CASSRLWEGEYNEQFF | TGTGCCAGCAGCCGCCTCTGGGAAGGGGAATACAATGAGCAGTTCTTC | TRBJ2-1 | - | TRBV14 | -
CASSLDSLAGGYNEQFF | TGTGCCAGCAGCTTAGATTCACTAGCGGGAGGGTACAATGAGCAGTTCTTC | TRBJ2-1 | TRBD2 | TRBV7-2 | many
CASSLALGGSPLHF | TGTGCCAGCAGCTTAGCACTCGGGGGTTCGCCCCTCCACTTT | TRBJ1-6 | - | TRBV7-2 | -
CSVENHPGGGEANVLTF | TGCAGCGTTGAAAATCATCCCGGGGGGGGCGAGGCCAACGTCCTGACTTTC | TRBJ2-6 | TRBD2 | TRBV29-1 | few
CASSQDRGGHRSYEQYF | TGTGCCAGCAGCCAAGATAGGGGAGGACACCGCTCCTACGAGCAGTACTTC | TRBJ2-7 | - | TRBV4-2 | -
CSARVAPFDRSGTEAFF | TGCAGTGCTAGAGTTGCCCCCTTCGACAGATCGGGGACTGAAGCTTTCTTT | TRBJ1-1 | - | TRBV20-1 | few
CASSKQGSLNTEAFF | TGTGCCAGCAGTAAACAGGGATCGCTGAACACTGAAGCTTTCTTT | TRBJ1-1 | - | TRBV7-9 | -
CASSFLEGATLHF | TGTGCCAGCAGTTTCCTAGAAGGAGCAACCCTCCACTTT | TRBJ1-6 | - | TRBV12-3/TRBV12-4 | -
CASTPNMGSPNQPQHF | TGTGCCAGCACTCCGAACATGGGATCACCAAATCAGCCCCAGCATTTT | TRBJ1-5 | - | TRBV6-1 | few
CASSHILVGMNTEAFF | TGTGCCAGCAGCCATATTCTGGTGGGGATGAACACTGAAGCTTTCTTT | TRBJ1-1 | - | TRBV14 | once
CASSLTGDLAKNIQYF | TGTGCCAGCAGCTTAACCGGGGATTTAGCCAAAAACATTCAGTACTTC | TRBJ2-4 | - | TRBV7-2 | many
CSARDILAGGTSNTGELFF | TGCAGTGCTAGAGATATACTAGCGGGGGGCACCTCGAACACCGGGGAGCTGTTTTTT | TRBJ2-2 | TRBD2 | TRBV20-1 | -
CASSPTGGINTYEQYF | TGTGCCAGCAGCCCCACGGGCGGGATCAATACCTACGAGCAGTACTTC | TRBJ2-7 | - | TRBV9 | -
CASSSSRLRTDTQYF | TGTGCCAGCAGTTCCTCGAGGCTACGCACAGATACGCAGTATTTT | TRBJ2-3 | - | TRBV27 | -
CSALRGIRAMNTEAFF | TGCAGTGCCCTCCGCGGAATCCGGGCGATGAACACTGAAGCTTTCTTT | TRBJ1-1 | - | TRBV20-1 | -
CASSLWTGGDDNEQFF | TGTGCCAGCAGTCTCTGGACAGGGGGCGATGACAATGAGCAGTTCTTC | TRBJ2-1 | TRBD1 | TRBV12-3/TRBV12-4 | -
CASSRTTDTQYF | TGTGCCAGCAGCCGGACCACAGATACGCAGTATTTT | TRBJ2-3 | - | TRBV12-3/TRBV12-4 | few
CATSDGDEQFF | TGTGCCACCAGTGATGGGGATGAGCAGTTCTTC | TRBJ2-1 | - | TRBV24-1 | few
CAISGLGGPQETQYF | TGTGCCATCAGTGGACTAGGCGGGCCACAAGAGACCCAGTACTTC | TRBJ2-5 | - | TRBV10-3 | -
CASSLSLGGNYEQYF | TGTGCCAGCAGTTTATCGCTCGGGGGAAACTACGAGCAGTACTTC | TRBJ2-7 | - | TRBV27 | few
CALAGITDTQYF | TGTGCCCTAGCGGGGATCACAGATACGCAGTATTTT | TRBJ2-3 | TRBD2 | TRBV30 | -
CASSASGRQDYEQYF | TGTGCCAGCAGCGCGAGCGGGAGGCAAGACTACGAGCAGTACTTC | TRBJ2-7 | TRBD2 | TRBV7-2 | few
CSALDPSGGAGFF | TGCAGTGCTCTAGACCCTAGCGGGGGGGCCGGGTTCTTC | TRBJ2-1 | TRBD2 | TRBV20-1 | -